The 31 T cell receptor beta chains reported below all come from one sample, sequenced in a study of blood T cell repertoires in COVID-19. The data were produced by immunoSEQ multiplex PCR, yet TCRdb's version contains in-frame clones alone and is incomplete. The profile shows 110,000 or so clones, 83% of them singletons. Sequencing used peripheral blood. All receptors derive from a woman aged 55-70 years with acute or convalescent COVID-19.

This chain's CDR3 is CASSLGGGKTEAFF. CDR3 in DNA: TGTGCCAGCAGCTTAGGTGGGGGGAAGACTGAAGCTTTCTTT. The J gene is TRBJ1-1, the V gene TRBV11-1, with D perhaps matching TRBD1 (5 bases). Trimming cost V 1 base and J 5 bases, with 11 bases left between them. Germline V gene lookup returns CDR1 SGHAT and CDR2 FQDESV (reference sequence). This CDR3 is 14 amino acids long.

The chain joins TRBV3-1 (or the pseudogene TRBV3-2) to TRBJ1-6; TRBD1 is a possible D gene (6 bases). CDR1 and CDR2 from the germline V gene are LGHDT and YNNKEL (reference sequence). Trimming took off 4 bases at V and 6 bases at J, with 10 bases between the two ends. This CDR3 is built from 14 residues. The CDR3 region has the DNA TGTGCCAGCAGCCGATCGGACAGTAATTCACCCCTCCACTTT. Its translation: CASSRSDSNSPLHF.

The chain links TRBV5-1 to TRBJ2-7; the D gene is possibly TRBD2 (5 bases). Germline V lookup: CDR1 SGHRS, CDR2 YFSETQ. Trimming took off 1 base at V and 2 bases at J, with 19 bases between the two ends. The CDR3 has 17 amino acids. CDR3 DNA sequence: TGCGCCAGCAGCTTGTGGGAGAGCGACCGTCGCACCTACGAGCAGTACTTC. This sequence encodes CASSLWESDRRTYEQYF. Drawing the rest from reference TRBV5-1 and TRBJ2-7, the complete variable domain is KAGVTQTPRYLIKTRGQQVTLSCSPISGHRSVSWYQQTPGQGLQFLFEYFSETQRNKGNFPGRFSGRQFSNSRSEMNVSTLELGDSALYLCASSLWESDRRTYEQYFGPGTRLTVT.

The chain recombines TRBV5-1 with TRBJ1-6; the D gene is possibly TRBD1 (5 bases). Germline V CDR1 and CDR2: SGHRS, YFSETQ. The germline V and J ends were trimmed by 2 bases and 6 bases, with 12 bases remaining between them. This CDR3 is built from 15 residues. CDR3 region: CASSFKGLGNSPLHF. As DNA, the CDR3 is TGCGCCAGCAGCTTTAAGGGACTGGGTAATTCACCCCTCCACTTT.

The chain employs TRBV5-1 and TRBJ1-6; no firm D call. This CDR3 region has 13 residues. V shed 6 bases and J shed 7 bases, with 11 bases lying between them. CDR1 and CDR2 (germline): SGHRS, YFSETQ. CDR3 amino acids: CASKPEENSPLHF. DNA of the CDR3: TGCGCCAGCAAGCCTGAAGAGAATTCACCCCTCCACTTT.

CDR3 DNA sequence: TGTGCCAGCAGCCAAGGGCGGTATCGGGGAACAGATACGCAGTATTTT. It is translated as CASSQGRYRGTDTQYF. The rearrangement joins TRBV14 to TRBJ2-3; D possibly corresponds to TRBD2 (5 bases). Germline CDR1 SGHDN, CDR2 FVKESK. The V gene lost 1 base and the J gene lost 3 bases, with 14 bases spanning the gap. The CDR3 has 16 amino acids.

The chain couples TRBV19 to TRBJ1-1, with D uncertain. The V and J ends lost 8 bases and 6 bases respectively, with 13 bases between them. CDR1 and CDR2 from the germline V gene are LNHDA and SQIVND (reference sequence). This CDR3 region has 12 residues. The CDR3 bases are TGTGCCAGTTCCAACGGAGGTCCTGAAGCTTTCTTT. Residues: CASSNGGPEAFF.

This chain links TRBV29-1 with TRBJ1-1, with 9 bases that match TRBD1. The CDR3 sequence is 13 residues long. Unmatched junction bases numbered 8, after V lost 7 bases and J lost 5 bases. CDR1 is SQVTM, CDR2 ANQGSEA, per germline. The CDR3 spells CSALGQGRTEAFF. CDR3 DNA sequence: TGCAGCGCCCTAGGACAGGGGAGGACTGAAGCTTTCTTT.

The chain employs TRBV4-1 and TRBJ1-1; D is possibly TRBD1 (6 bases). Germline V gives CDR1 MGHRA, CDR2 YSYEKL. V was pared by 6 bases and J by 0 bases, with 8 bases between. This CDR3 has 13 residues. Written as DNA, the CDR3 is TGCGCCAGCAGGGCAGGGGTGAACACTGAAGCTTTCTTT. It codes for CASRAGVNTEAFF.

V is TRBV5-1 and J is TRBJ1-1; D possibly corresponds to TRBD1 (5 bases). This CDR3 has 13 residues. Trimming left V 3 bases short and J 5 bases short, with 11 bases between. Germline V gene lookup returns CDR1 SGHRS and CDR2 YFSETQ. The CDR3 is CASSSQGQTEAFF. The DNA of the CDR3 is TGCGCCAGCAGCTCCCAGGGTCAAACTGAAGCTTTCTTT.

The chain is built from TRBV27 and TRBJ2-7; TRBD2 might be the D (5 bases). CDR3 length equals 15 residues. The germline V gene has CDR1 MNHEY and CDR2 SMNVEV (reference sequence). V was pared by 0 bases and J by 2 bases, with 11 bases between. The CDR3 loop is CASSLSGLPTYEQYF. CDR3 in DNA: TGTGCCAGCAGTTTATCAGGACTCCCGACCTACGAGCAGTACTTC.

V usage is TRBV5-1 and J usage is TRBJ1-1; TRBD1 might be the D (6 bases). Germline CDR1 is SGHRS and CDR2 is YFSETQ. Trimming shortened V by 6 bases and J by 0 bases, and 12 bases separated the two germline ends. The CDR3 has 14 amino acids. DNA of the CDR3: TGCGCCAGCACGGGTCAGGGGATGAACACTGAAGCTTTCTTT. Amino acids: CASTGQGMNTEAFF.

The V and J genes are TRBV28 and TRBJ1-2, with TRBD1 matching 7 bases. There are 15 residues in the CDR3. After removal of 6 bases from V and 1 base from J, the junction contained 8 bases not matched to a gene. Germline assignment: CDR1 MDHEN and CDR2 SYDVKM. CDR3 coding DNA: TGTGCCAGCAGGGCCACAGGGGCGTATAACTATGGCTACACCTTC. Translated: CASRATGAYNYGYTF.

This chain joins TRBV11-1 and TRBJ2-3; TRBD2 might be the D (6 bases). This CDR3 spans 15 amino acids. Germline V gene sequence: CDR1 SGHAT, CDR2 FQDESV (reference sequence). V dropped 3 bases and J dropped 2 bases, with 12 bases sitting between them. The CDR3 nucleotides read TGTGCCAGCAGCTTGGGCGGGACTCCCACAGATACGCAGTATTTT. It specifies CASSLGGTPTDTQYF.

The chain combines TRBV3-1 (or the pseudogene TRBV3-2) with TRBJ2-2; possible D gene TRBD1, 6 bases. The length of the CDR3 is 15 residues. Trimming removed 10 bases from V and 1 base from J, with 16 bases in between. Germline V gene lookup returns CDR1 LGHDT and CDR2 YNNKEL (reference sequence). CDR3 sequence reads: CATAPGTRNTGELFF. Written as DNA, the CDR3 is TGTGCCACCGCCCCCGGGACACGGAACACCGGGGAGCTGTTTTTT.

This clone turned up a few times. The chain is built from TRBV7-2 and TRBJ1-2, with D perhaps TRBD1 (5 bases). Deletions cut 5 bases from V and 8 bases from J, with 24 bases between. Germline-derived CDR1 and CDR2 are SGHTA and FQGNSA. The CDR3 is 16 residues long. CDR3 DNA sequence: TGTGCCAGCAGCCCCGCCCCCCAGGGAACTCCATGGGGCTACACCTTC. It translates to CASSPAPQGTPWGYTF. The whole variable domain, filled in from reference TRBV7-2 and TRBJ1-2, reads GAGVSQSPSNKVTEKGKDVELRCDPISGHTALYWYRQSLGQGLEFLIYFQGNSAPDKSGLPSDRFSAERTGGSVSTLTIQRTQQEDSAVYLCASSPAPQGTPWGYTFGSGTRLTVV.

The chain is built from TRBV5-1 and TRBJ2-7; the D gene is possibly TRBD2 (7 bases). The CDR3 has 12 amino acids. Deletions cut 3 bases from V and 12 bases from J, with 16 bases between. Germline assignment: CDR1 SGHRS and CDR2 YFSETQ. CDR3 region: CASSWAGGPSYF. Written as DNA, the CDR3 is TGCGCCAGCAGCTGGGCCGGGGGGCCGTCGTACTTC.

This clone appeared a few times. CDR3 nucleotide sequence: TGTGCCAGCAGACGGGACTTTCCGAGCACAGATACGCAGTATTTT. This translates into CASRRDFPSTDTQYF. The chain has TRBV6-5 and TRBJ2-3; maybe TRBD2 (6 bases). Trimming left V 6 bases short and J 0 bases short, with 13 bases between. Germline CDR1 is MNHEY and CDR2 is SVGAGI. The CDR3 has 15 amino acids.

CDR3 region: CASHRGLSYNEQFF. The CDR3, as DNA: TGTGCCAGCCACAGGGGGCTTTCCTACAATGAGCAGTTCTTC. The rearrangement joins TRBV6-5 to TRBJ2-1; 9 bases line up with TRBD1. Looked up from germline, CDR1 is MNHEY and CDR2 is SVGAGI. Germline trimming cut 8 bases from V and 1 base from J; bases unmatched to any gene: 3. The CDR3 is 14 amino acids.

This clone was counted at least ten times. The CDR3 reads CASRQTFGTGGGYTF. The CDR3 DNA follows: TGTGCCAGCAGACAAACCTTTGGGACAGGGGGCGGCTACACCTTC. This sequence joins TRBV3-1 (or the pseudogene TRBV3-2) and TRBJ1-2, with 12 bases identical to TRBD1. Losses at the gene ends were 6 bases for V and 8 bases for J; bases not matched to a gene: 10. The CDR3 runs 15 residues. CDR1 and CDR2 from the germline V gene are LGHDT and YNNKEL (reference sequence).

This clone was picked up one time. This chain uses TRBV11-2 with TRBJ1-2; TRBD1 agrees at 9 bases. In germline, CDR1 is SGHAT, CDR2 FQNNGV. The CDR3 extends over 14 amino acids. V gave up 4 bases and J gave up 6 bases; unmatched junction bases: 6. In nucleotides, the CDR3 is TGTGCCAGCAGCTACCTCGACAGGGGGAATGGCTACACCTTC. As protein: CASSYLDRGNGYTF.

CDR3 loop: CASTAGTGFYEQYF. Written as DNA, the CDR3 is TGTGCCAGCACGGCGGGGACCGGATTCTACGAGCAGTACTTC. The rearrangement links TRBV9 to TRBJ2-7, with D possibly TRBD2 on 6 matching bases. Trimming stripped 6 bases from V and 3 bases from J, with 16 bases between. Germline-derived CDR1 and CDR2 are SGDLS and YYNGEE. The CDR3 covers 14 residues. The whole variable domain, filled in from reference TRBV9 and TRBJ2-7, reads DSGVTQTPKHLITATGQRVTLRCSPRSGDLSVYWYQQSLDQGLQFLIQYYNGEERAKGNILERFSAQQFPDLHSELNLSSLELGDSALYFCASTAGTGFYEQYFGPGTRLTVT.

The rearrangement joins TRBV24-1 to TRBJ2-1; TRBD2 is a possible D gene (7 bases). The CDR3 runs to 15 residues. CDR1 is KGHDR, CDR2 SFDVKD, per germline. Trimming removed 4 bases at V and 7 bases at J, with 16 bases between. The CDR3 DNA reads TGTGCCACCAGTGAGGGTGGGGGGGCGGTTAATGAGCAGTTCTTC. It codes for CATSEGGGAVNEQFF.

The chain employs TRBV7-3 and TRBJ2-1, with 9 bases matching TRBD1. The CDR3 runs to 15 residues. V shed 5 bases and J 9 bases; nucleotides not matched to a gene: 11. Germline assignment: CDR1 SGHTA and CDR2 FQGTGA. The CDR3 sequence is CASSHGGQGIGEQFF. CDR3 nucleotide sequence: TGTGCCAGCAGCCACGGCGGACAGGGGATCGGTGAGCAGTTCTTC.

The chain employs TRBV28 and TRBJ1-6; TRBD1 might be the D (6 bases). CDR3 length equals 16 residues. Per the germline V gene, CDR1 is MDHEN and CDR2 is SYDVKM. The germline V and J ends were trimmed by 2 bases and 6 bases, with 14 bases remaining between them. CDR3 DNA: TGTGCCAGCAGTTTACCCCTGCTAGGGGGTAATTCACCCCTCCACTTT. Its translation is CASSLPLLGGNSPLHF.

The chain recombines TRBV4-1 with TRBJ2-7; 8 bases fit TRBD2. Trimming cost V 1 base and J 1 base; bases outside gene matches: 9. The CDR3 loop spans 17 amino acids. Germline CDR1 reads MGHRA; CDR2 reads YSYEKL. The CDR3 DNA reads TGCGCCAGCAGCCAAGTTCTAGAGCGGGGGCCTTCCTACGAGCAGTACTTC. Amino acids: CASSQVLERGPSYEQYF.

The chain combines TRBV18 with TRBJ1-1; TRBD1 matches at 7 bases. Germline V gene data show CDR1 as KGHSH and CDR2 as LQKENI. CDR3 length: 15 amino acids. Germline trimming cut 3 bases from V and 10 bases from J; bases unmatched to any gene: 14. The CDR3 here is CASSPTPGQESRAFF. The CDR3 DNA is TGTGCCAGCTCACCTACCCCTGGACAGGAGAGTCGAGCTTTCTTT.

CDR3 protein: CASGTAGDYEQYF. The DNA for the CDR3 is TGTGCCAGCGGGACTGCGGGAGATTACGAGCAGTACTTC. The V gene is TRBV6-5, the J gene TRBJ2-7; 7 bases fit TRBD2. Germline V lookup: CDR1 MNHEY, CDR2 SVGAGI. The CDR3 totals 13 residues. Losses at the gene ends were 8 bases for V and 4 bases for J; bases not matched to a gene: 8.

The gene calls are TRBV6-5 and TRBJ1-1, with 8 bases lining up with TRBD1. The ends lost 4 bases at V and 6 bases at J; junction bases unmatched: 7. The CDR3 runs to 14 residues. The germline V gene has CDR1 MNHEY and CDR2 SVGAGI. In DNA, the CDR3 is TGTGCCAGCAGTTCGGGCAGGGGGCTCGCTGAAGCTTTCTTT. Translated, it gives CASSSGRGLAEAFF.

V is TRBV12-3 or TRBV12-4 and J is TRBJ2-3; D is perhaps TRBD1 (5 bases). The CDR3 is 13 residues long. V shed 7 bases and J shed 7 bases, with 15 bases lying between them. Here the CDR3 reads CASTLGAANTQYF. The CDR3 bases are TGTGCCAGCACCCTAGGGGCTGCAAATACGCAGTATTTT.

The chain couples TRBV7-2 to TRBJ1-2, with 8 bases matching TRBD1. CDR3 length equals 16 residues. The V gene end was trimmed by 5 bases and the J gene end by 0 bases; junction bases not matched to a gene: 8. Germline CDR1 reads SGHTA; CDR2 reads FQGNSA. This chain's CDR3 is CASSPQGDLANYGYTF. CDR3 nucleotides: TGTGCCAGCAGCCCACAGGGGGATTTAGCTAACTATGGCTACACCTTC.